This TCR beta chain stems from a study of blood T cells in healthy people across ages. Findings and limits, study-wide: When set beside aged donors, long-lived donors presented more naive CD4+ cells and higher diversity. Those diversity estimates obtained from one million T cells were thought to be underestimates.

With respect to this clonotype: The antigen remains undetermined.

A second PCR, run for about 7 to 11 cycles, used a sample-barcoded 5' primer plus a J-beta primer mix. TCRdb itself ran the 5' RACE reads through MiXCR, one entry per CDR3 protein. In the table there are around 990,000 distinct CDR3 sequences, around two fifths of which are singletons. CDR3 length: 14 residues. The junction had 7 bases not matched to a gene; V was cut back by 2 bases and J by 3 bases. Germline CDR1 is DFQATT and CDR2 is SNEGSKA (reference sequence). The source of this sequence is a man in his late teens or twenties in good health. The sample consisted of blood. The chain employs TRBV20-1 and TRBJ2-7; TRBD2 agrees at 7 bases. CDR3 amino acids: CSARKSGNNYEQYF. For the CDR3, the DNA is TGCAGTGCTAGAAAAAGCGGGAATAACTACGAGCAGTACTTC.